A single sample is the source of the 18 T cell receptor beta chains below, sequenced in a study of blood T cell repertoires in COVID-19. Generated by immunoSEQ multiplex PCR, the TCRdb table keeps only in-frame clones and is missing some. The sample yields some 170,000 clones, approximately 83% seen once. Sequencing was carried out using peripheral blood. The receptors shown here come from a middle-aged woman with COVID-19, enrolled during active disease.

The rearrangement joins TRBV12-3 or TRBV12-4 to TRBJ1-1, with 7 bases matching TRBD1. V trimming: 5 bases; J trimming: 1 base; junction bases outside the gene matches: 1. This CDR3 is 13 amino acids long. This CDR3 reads CASSRTGNTEAFF. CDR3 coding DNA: TGTGCCAGCAGTCGGACAGGGAACACTGAAGCTTTCTTT.

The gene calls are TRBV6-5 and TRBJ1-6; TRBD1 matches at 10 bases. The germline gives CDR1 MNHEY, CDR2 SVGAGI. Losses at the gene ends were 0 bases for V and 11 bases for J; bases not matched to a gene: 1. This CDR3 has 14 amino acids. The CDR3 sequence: CASSYSGQGAPLHF. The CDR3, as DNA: TGTGCCAGCAGTTACTCCGGACAGGGGGCACCCCTCCACTTT.

CDR3 sequence (DNA): TGTGCCGTTCCGGGACAGGCATATGCCTCCTACAATGAGCAGTTCTTC. Protein product: CAVPGQAYASYNEQFF. The chain employs TRBV7-9 and TRBJ2-1; TRBD1 matches 8 bases. The germline CDR1 and CDR2 sequences are SEHNR and FQNEAQ (reference sequence). This CDR3 is built from 16 residues. V lost 11 bases, J lost 0 bases, and 12 bases stayed unmatched.

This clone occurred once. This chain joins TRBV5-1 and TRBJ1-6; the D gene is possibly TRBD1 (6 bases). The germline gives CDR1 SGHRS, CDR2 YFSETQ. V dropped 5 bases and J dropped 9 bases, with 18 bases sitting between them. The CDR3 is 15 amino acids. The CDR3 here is CASSPAGTTASPLHF. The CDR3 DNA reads TGCGCCAGCAGTCCCGCCGGGACAACAGCTTCACCCCTCCACTTT.

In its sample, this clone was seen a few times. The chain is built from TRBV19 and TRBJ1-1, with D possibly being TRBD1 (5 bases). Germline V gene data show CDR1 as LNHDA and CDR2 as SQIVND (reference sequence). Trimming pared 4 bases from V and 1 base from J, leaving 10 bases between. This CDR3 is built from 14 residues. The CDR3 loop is CASSKGRGNTEAFF. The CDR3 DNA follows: TGTGCCAGTAGTAAGGGGAGGGGGAACACTGAAGCTTTCTTT.

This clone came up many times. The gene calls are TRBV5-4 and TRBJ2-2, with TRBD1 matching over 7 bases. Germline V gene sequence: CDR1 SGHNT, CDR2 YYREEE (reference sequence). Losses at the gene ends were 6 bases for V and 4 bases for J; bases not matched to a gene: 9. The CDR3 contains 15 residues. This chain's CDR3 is CASTPGTATTGELFF. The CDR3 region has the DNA TGTGCCAGCACCCCCGGGACAGCGACCACCGGGGAGCTGTTTTTT.

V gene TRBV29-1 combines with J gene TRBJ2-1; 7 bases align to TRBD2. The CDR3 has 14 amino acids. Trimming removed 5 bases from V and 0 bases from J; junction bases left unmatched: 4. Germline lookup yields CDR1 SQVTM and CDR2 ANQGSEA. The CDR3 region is CSVKLATSYNEQFF. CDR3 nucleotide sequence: TGCAGCGTTAAACTAGCGACCTCCTACAATGAGCAGTTCTTC.

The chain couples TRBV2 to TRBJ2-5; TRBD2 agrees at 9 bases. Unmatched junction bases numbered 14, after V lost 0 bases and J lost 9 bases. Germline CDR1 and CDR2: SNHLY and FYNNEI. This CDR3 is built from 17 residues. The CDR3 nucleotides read TGTGCCAGCAGTGAAGCGCTTTTGCGGGGGGGAGACGCGGCCCAGTACTTC. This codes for CASSEALLRGGDAAQYF. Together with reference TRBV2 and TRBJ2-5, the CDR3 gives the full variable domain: EPEVTQTPSHQVTQMGQEVILRCVPISNHLYFYWYRQILGQKVEFLVSFYNNEISEKSEIFDDQFSVERPDGSNFTLKIRSTKLEDSAMYFCASSEALLRGGDAAQYFGPGTRLLVL.

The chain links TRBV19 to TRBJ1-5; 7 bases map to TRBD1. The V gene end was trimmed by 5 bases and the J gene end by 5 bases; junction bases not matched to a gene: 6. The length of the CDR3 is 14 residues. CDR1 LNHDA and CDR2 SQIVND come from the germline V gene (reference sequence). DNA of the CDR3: TGTGCCAGTAGTCGACAGGGCCCCCATCAGCCCCAGCATTTT. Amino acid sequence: CASSRQGPHQPQHF.

The chain's CDR3 is CASSLDRGHGYTF. The CDR3 DNA reads as TGTGCCAGCAGCTTAGACAGGGGCCATGGCTACACCTTC. The chain couples TRBV7-9 to TRBJ1-2, with 7 bases lining up with TRBD1. V lost 1 base and J lost 6; bases outside the gene matches: 2. The germline gives CDR1 SEHNR, CDR2 FQNEAQ (reference sequence). CDR3 length: 13 amino acids. The full variable domain, completed using reference TRBV7-9 and TRBJ1-2, is DTGVSQNPRHKITKRGQNVTFRCDPISEHNRLYWYRQTLGQGPEFLTYFQNEAQLEKSRLLSDRFSAERPKGSFSTLEIQRTEQGDSAMYLCASSLDRGHGYTFGSGTRLTVV.

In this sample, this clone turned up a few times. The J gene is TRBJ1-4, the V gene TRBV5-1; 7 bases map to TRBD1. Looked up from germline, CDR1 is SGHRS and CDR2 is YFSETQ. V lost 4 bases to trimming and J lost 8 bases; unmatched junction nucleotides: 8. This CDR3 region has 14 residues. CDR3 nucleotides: TGCGCCAGCAGCGAACAGGGGCCCACCGAAAAACTGTTTTTT. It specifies CASSEQGPTEKLFF.

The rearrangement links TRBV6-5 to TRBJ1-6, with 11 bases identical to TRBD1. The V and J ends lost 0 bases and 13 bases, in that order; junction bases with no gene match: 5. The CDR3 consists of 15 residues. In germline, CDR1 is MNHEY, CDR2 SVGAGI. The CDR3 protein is CASSYSGTGGTPLHF. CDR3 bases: TGTGCCAGCAGTTACTCGGGGACAGGGGGGACCCCCCTCCACTTT.

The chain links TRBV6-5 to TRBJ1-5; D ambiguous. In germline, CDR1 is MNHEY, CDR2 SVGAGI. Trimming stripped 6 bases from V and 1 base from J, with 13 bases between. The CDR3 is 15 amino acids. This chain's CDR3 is CASRTDSTSNQPQHF. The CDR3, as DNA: TGTGCCAGCAGAACGGACTCAACAAGCAATCAGCCCCAGCATTTT.

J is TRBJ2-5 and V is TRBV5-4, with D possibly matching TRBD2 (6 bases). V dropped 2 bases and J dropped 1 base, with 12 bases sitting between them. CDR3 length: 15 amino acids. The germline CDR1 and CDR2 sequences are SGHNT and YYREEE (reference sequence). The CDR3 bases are TGTGCCAGCAGCTTTCGCACGGGAGTCCAAGAGACCCAGTACTTC. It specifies CASSFRTGVQETQYF.

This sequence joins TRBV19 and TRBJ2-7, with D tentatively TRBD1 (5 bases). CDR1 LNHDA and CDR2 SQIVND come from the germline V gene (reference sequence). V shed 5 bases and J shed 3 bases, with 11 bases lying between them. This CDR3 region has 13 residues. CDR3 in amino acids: CASSPGISYEQYF. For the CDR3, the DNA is TGTGCCAGTAGTCCAGGGATTAGCTACGAGCAGTACTTC.

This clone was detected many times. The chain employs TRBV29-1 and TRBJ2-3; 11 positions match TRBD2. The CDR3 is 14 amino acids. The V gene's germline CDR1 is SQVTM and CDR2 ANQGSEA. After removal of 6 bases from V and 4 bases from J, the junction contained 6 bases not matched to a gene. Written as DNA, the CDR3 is TGCAGCGTAAAAGGGACTAGCGGTGCAGATACGCAGTATTTT. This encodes CSVKGTSGADTQYF.

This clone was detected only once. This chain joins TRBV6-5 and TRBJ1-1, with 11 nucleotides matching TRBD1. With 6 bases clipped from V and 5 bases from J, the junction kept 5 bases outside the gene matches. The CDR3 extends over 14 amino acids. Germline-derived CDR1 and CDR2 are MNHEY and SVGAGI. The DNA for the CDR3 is TGTGCCAGCAGGGGACAGGGGGTAGGGACTGAAGCTTTCTTT. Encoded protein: CASRGQGVGTEAFF.

As DNA, the CDR3 is TGCAGCGGCCAGACAGGGTTCAATGAGCAGTTCTTC. Encoded protein: CSGQTGFNEQFF. The chain uses TRBV29-1 and TRBJ2-1; 7 bases are a match to TRBD1. Germline V lookup: CDR1 SQVTM, CDR2 ANQGSEA. The CDR3 is 12 amino acids. Trimming at V came to 7 bases and at J to 6 bases, leaving 6 bases not matched to a gene.